This entry lists 26 T cell receptor beta chains sequenced from one sample in a study of T cell responses to AZD1222 COVID-19 vaccine. Generated by immunoSEQ multiplex PCR, the TCRdb table keeps only in-frame clones and is missing some. Among about 120,000 clones, about 90% were seen once, and the ten largest hold 7.5%. The material was peripheral blood, obtained on day 0 of AZD1222 vaccination. These receptors were collected from an adult in good health.

The rearrangement uses TRBV7-2 and TRBJ2-2, with unresolved D. Germline assignment: CDR1 SGHTA and CDR2 FQGNSA. The CDR3 extends over 12 amino acids. The V gene lost 7 bases and the J gene lost 3 bases, with 6 bases spanning the gap. The CDR3 sequence: CASTADTGELFF. CDR3 in DNA: TGTGCCAGCACCGCGGACACCGGGGAGCTGTTTTTT. The full variable domain, with the rest looked up from reference TRBV7-2 and TRBJ2-2, is GAGVSQSPSNKVTEKGKDVELRCDPISGHTALYWYRQSLGQGLEFLIYFQGNSAPDKSGLPSDRFSAERTGGSVSTLTIQRTQQEDSAVYLCASTADTGELFFGEGSRLTVL.

The chain has TRBV19 and TRBJ1-1, with 7 bases that match TRBD1. V gave up 7 bases and J gave up 3 bases; unmatched junction bases: 11. There are 15 residues in the CDR3. Per the germline V gene, CDR1 is LNHDA and CDR2 is SQIVND (reference sequence). The CDR3 reads CASTVPGTEYTEAFF. The CDR3 region has the DNA TGTGCCAGTACCGTTCCCGGGACAGAGTACACTGAAGCTTTCTTT.

This clone was seen only a few times. In nucleotides, the CDR3 is TGCGCCAGCAGCTTGGCGCCGGGTGAGCAGTTCTTC. It encodes CASSLAPGEQFF. The chain carries TRBV5-1 and TRBJ2-1; D gene ambiguous. This CDR3 has 12 amino acids. Germline V CDR1 and CDR2: SGHRS, YFSETQ. V gave up 0 bases and J gave up 9 bases, with 7 bases separating them.

This chain connects TRBV28 to TRBJ1-4; unclear D gene. V was shortened by 6 bases and J by 2 bases, with 10 bases between the two germline ends. The CDR3 totals 14 residues. CDR1 and CDR2 (germline): MDHEN, SYDVKM. The chain's CDR3 is CASRLFGTNEKLFF. The CDR3, as DNA: TGTGCCAGCAGGCTGTTTGGCACTAATGAAAAACTGTTTTTT.

The chain is built from TRBV29-1 and TRBJ2-7; 8 nucleotides agree with TRBD2. V dropped 4 bases and J dropped 7; count of bases not matched to a gene: 3. Germline assignment: CDR1 SQVTM and CDR2 ANQGSEA. This CDR3 has 11 residues. Written as DNA, the CDR3 is TGCAGCGTTGTGGGCGGGGGGGAGCAGTACTTC. Translated, it gives CSVVGGGEQYF.

V is TRBV7-6 and J is TRBJ1-4; 9 bases are a match to TRBD1. Germline values: CDR1 SGHVS, CDR2 FNYEAQ. Trimming cost V 4 bases and J 5 bases; bases outside gene matches: 11. The CDR3 has 17 residues. This CDR3 is CASSSGTGPFTNEKLFF. The CDR3 nucleotides are TGTGCCAGCAGCTCCGGGACAGGGCCTTTTACCAATGAAAAACTGTTTTTT.

The chain's CDR3 is CASSPGSGITEAFF. As DNA, the CDR3 is TGTGCCAGCAGCCCAGGGTCGGGCATCACTGAAGCTTTCTTT. V is TRBV7-3 and J is TRBJ1-1; TRBD1 is a possible D gene (5 bases). Looked up from germline, CDR1 is SGHTA and CDR2 is FQGTGA. V was clipped by 5 bases and J by 4 bases, with 14 bases between them. This CDR3 contains 14 residues.

The gene calls are TRBV5-3 and TRBJ1-6; D may be TRBD1 (5 bases). TRBV5-3 is treated as an ORF (open reading frame) with a function not yet certain. V was pared by 4 bases and J by 7 bases, with 15 bases between. The CDR3 sequence is 15 residues long. The CDR3 DNA reads TGTGCCAGAAGCGGCCGTGGACGGACAAATTCACCCCTCCACTTT. Its protein product is CARSGRGRTNSPLHF.

This clone was seen only once. The chain recombines TRBV27 with TRBJ2-7; 8 bases align to TRBD1. Losses at the gene ends were 6 bases for V and 7 bases for J; bases not matched to a gene: 5. The V gene's germline CDR1 is MNHEY and CDR2 SMNVEV (reference sequence). The CDR3 sequence is 12 residues long. CDR3 loop: CASSYTGGEQYF. CDR3 in DNA: TGTGCCAGCAGCTACACAGGGGGAGAGCAGTACTTC.

The chain uses TRBV9 and TRBJ2-7; D possibly corresponds to TRBD1 (5 bases). The V end lost 4 bases, the J end lost 4 bases, and 18 bases lay between the germline ends. This CDR3 has 15 residues. Germline values: CDR1 SGDLS, CDR2 YYNGEE. CDR3 region: CASSPKWGLSYEQYF. The CDR3 bases are TGTGCCAGCAGCCCAAAGTGGGGCCTCTCGTACGAGCAGTACTTC.

This clone was seen more than once but under ten times. J is TRBJ1-2 and V is TRBV7-9; D not certain. Germline V gives CDR1 SEHNR, CDR2 FQNEAQ (reference sequence). The V end was cut by 3 bases, the J end by 3 bases, with 17 bases between. The CDR3 consists of 16 residues. CDR3 amino acids: CASSLRAGNADYGYTF. CDR3 in DNA: TGTGCCAGCAGCTTGCGGGCCGGTAATGCGGACTATGGCTACACCTTC.

The chain links TRBV19 to TRBJ1-1; no reliable D call. Per the germline V gene, CDR1 is LNHDA and CDR2 is SQIVND (reference sequence). Trimming took off 6 bases at V and 3 bases at J, with 11 bases between the two ends. The CDR3 spans 13 residues. The CDR3 here is CASRPDAYTEAFF. As DNA, the CDR3 is TGTGCCAGTAGGCCGGACGCTTACACTGAAGCTTTCTTT.

This sequence joins TRBV19 and TRBJ1-2; D is perhaps TRBD1 (5 bases). The CDR3 spans 13 residues. V lost 5 bases and J lost 4, with 11 bases in between. Germline assignment: CDR1 LNHDA and CDR2 SQIVND (reference sequence). Written as DNA, the CDR3 is TGTGCCAGTAGTCCGGGACCCAGCTATGGCTACACCTTC. Translating gives CASSPGPSYGYTF.

The chain carries TRBV12-3 or TRBV12-4 and TRBJ1-1; tentatively, D is TRBD1 (6 bases). Trimming left V 7 bases short and J 8 bases short, with 14 bases between. This CDR3 has 12 amino acids. Here the CDR3 reads CASTTPGTEAFF. The CDR3 DNA follows: TGTGCCAGCACCACCCCAGGGACAGAAGCTTTCTTT.

V is TRBV9 and J is TRBJ2-1, with 14 bases lining up with TRBD2. V lost 4 bases to trimming and J lost 9 bases; unmatched junction nucleotides: 9. The CDR3 covers 16 residues. From germline, CDR1 is SGDLS and CDR2 YYNGEE. This CDR3 reads CASSSRLAGGPIEQFF. DNA of the CDR3: TGTGCCAGCAGCAGCAGACTAGCGGGAGGGCCGATTGAGCAGTTCTTC.

This clone has a single count. The chain joins TRBV10-3 to TRBJ1-2; D is uncertain. Germline CDR1 and CDR2: ENHRY and SYGVKD. This CDR3 region has 14 residues. The V end was cut by 0 bases, the J end by 4 bases, with 9 bases between. In nucleotides, the CDR3 is TGTGCCATCAGTGAGTCCGTCAGCTTCTATGGCTACACCTTC. It codes for CAISESVSFYGYTF.

The rearrangement joins TRBV6-4 to TRBJ2-1; 9 bases map to TRBD2. Germline lookup yields CDR1 MRHNA and CDR2 SNTAGT. There are 16 residues in the CDR3. V lost 1 base to trimming and J lost 2 bases; unmatched junction nucleotides: 3. This chain's CDR3 is CASSDFSGRPYNEQFF. Written as DNA, the CDR3 is TGTGCCAGCAGTGACTTTAGCGGGAGACCCTACAATGAGCAGTTCTTC.

This clone was recorded a few times. The V and J genes are TRBV5-1 and TRBJ1-4; D is unclear. V was clipped by 1 base and J by 5 bases, with 3 bases between them. CDR3 length equals 12 residues. Per the germline V gene, CDR1 is SGHRS and CDR2 is YFSETQ. This CDR3 reads CASSLTNEKLFF. The CDR3 DNA follows: TGCGCCAGCAGCTTGACGAATGAAAAACTGTTTTTT. The whole variable domain, remainder taken from reference TRBV5-1 and TRBJ1-4, is KAGVTQTPRYLIKTRGQQVTLSCSPISGHRSVSWYQQTPGQGLQFLFEYFSETQRNKGNFPGRFSGRQFSNSRSEMNVSTLELGDSALYLCASSLTNEKLFFGSGTQLSVL.

This chain joins TRBV4-1 and TRBJ2-7, with D perhaps TRBD2 (5 bases). CDR1 is MGHRA and CDR2 is YSYEKL in the germline V gene. The CDR3 spans 14 residues. Trimming left V 0 bases short and J 6 bases short, with 12 bases between. CDR3 sequence: CASSQDQLGREQYF. In nucleotides, the CDR3 is TGCGCCAGCAGCCAAGATCAACTAGGTCGCGAGCAGTACTTC.

The rearrangement uses TRBV27 and TRBJ1-1; 7 nucleotides agree with TRBD1. There are 16 residues in the CDR3. In germline, CDR1 is MNHEY, CDR2 SMNVEV (reference sequence). V shed 2 bases and J 5 bases; nucleotides not matched to a gene: 11. The CDR3 sequence is CASSLVRHPGGTEAFF. The CDR3 nucleotides are TGTGCCAGCAGTTTAGTTAGGCACCCAGGGGGGACTGAAGCTTTCTTT.

The gene calls are TRBV5-4 and TRBJ2-7; 9 bases align to TRBD2. Germline values: CDR1 SGHNT, CDR2 YYREEE (reference sequence). V lost 4 bases and J lost 5; bases outside the gene matches: 4. This CDR3 is built from 13 residues. The CDR3 DNA sequence: TGTGCCAGCAGCCTGGGACTAGCTAACGAGCAGTACTTC. Protein: CASSLGLANEQYF.

This clone was picked up one time. J is TRBJ2-1 and V is TRBV27; no definite D call. The germline V gene has CDR1 MNHEY and CDR2 SMNVEV (reference sequence). Trimming took off 6 bases at V and 8 bases at J, with 14 bases between the two ends. This CDR3 has 13 amino acids. The CDR3 DNA reads TGTGCCAGCAGAACCCTGGGGTTCGATGAGCAGTTCTTC. It encodes CASRTLGFDEQFF.

The chain couples TRBV30 to TRBJ1-1; tentative D call: TRBD1 (6 bases). The CDR3 extends over 13 amino acids. The germline V and J ends were trimmed by 5 bases and 1 base, with 11 bases remaining between them. Germline V gene lookup returns CDR1 GTSNPN and CDR2 SVGIG (reference sequence). The CDR3 protein is CAWQTGTNTEAFF. CDR3 in DNA: TGTGCCTGGCAAACAGGGACGAACACTGAAGCTTTCTTT.

The gene calls are TRBV28 and TRBJ2-6; D may be TRBD1 (6 bases). Germline V gene data show CDR1 as MDHEN and CDR2 as SYDVKM. V was clipped by 5 bases and J by 1 base, with 15 bases between them. This CDR3 region has 17 residues. The CDR3 loop reads CASSTGSIMSGANVLTF. Here the CDR3 DNA reads TGTGCCAGCAGTACAGGGTCGATTATGTCTGGGGCCAACGTCCTGACTTTC.

This chain uses TRBV24-1 with TRBJ2-5; D unclear. This CDR3 is 12 amino acids long. V dropped 3 bases and J dropped 7 bases, with 8 bases sitting between them. Looked up from germline, CDR1 is KGHDR and CDR2 is SFDVKD. CDR3 residues: CATSDMGGTQYF. The CDR3 region has the DNA TGTGCCACCAGTGATATGGGTGGGACCCAGTACTTC.

The rearrangement links TRBV19 to TRBJ1-4; no firm D call. With 10 bases removed from V and 2 bases from J, the gap between germline ends came to 14 bases. CDR1 is LNHDA and CDR2 is SQIVND in the germline V gene (reference sequence). CDR3 length equals 14 residues. CDR3 residues: CATRLGRTNEKLFF. Here the CDR3 DNA reads TGTGCCACCCGACTTGGCCGTACTAATGAAAAACTGTTTTTT.